Below, one TCR beta chain is given with its context. The CDR3 runs to 17 residues. The germline CDR1 and CDR2 sequences are LGHNA and YNFKEQ. Trimming took off 2 bases at V and 7 bases at J, with 22 bases between the two ends. These data come from a study of blood T cells in healthy people across ages. PCR was performed a second time for roughly 7 to 12 cycles using a sample-barcoded 5' primer and a J-beta primer mix. Every cDNA molecule carried a tag from a template-switch adaptor bearing 12 random nucleotides. TCRdb reprocessed the 5' RACE reads via MiXCR and lists one record per CDR3 protein. The sample holds about 670,000 distinct CDR3 sequences; roughly two fifths are singletons and the top ten take about 30%.

The chain carries TRBV4-2 and TRBJ2-3, with D hard to call. This sequence was found in an older man in good health. Source material: blood. CDR3 sequence reads: CASSQFSTRPRENTQYF. As DNA, the CDR3 is TGTGCCAGCAGCCAATTCTCAACCAGGCCACGAGAAAATACGCAGTATTTT.